This T cell receptor beta chain was captured in a study of blood T cell repertoires in COVID-19. Study-level background: Some COVID-19 samples were acute and others convalescent; all came from the United States, Italy and Spain. T cells, B-cell-depleted T cells, or PBMCs provided the cDNA or gDNA that served as material.

Per the study methods: Researchers report that nucleated cell counts were estimated from reference gene primer amplification. Only in-frame clones appear in the TCRdb table, and some are missing; sequencing was by immunoSEQ multiplex PCR. The V and J calls and clone size are taken from that table; D and trimming were inferred from the DNA. This sample carries around 250,000 clones, about 82% of them seen once, and the ten largest clones take approximately 2.1%. With 5 bases clipped from V and 0 bases from J, the junction kept 3 bases outside the gene matches. The germline V gene encodes CDR1 MNHEY and CDR2 SVGAGI. The length of the CDR3 is 15 residues. Assignment of participants to cohorts was predicated upon participant-reported clinical history.

This chain links TRBV6-5 with TRBJ2-2; TRBD1 matches 7 bases. The source is a woman between 50 and 59 years old who had recovered from COVID-19. Sequenced: PBMCs or T cells enriched from blood (not recorded which). The CDR3 bases are TGTGCCAGCAGTAGGACAGGATCGAACACCGGGGAGCTGTTTTTT. The encoded protein is CASSRTGSNTGELFF.